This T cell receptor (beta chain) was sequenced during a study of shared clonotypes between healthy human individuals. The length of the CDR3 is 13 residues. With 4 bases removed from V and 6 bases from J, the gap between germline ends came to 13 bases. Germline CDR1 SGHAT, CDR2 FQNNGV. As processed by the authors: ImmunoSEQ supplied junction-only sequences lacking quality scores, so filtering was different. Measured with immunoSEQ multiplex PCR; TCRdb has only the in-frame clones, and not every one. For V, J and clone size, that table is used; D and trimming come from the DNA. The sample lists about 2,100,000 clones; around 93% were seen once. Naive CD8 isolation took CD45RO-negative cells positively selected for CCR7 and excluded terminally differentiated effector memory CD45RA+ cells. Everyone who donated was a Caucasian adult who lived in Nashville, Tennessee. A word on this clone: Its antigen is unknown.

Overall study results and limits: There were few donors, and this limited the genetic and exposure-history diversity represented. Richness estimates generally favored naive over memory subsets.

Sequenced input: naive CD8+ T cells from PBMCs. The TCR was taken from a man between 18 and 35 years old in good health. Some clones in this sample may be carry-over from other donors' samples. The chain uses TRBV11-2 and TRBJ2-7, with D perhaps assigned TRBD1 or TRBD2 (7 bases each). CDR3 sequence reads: CASSSRGGTEQYF. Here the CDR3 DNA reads TGTGCCAGCAGCTCCAGGGGGGGGACCGAGCAGTACTTC. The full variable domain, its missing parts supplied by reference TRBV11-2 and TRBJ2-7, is EAGVAQSPRYKIIEKRQSVAFWCNPISGHATLYWYQQILGQGPKLLIQFQNNGVVDDSQLPKDRFSAERLKGVDSTLKIQPAKLEDSAVYLCASSSRGGTEQYFGPGTRLTVT.